The 18 T cell receptor beta chains presented below share a single source sample, sequenced in a study of OX40 agonist ivuxolimab in advanced cancers. Sequencing used immunoSEQ multiplex PCR; TCRdb keeps in-frame clones, though not all of them. The data contain some 42,000 clones, around 84% of them singletons. Material: CD4+ or CD8+ T cells sorted from blood, obtained in a trial of the OX40 agonist ivuxolimab. The receptors shown here come from an adult with an advanced solid tumor such as melanoma, head and neck, liver or kidney cancer.

V and J are TRBV28 and TRBJ1-5, with D unresolved. This CDR3 has 16 amino acids. The germline V gene has CDR1 MDHEN and CDR2 SYDVKM. V lost 2 bases and J lost 2, with 13 bases in between. CDR3 sequence reads: CASSLGRETGNQPQHF. CDR3 coding DNA: TGTGCCAGCAGTTTAGGGAGAGAAACGGGCAATCAGCCCCAGCATTTT.

The chain employs TRBV6-9 and TRBJ2-7; 7 nucleotides align to TRBD1. This CDR3 contains 15 residues. From germline, CDR1 is MNHGY and CDR2 SVAAGI. After removal of 5 bases from V and 2 bases from J, the junction contained 9 bases not matched to a gene. For the CDR3, the DNA is TGTGCCAGCAGTACCCTTGAAGGGGGCACCTACGAGCAGTACTTC. Translating it yields CASSTLEGGTYEQYF.

The V gene is TRBV19, the J gene TRBJ2-7; 9 nucleotides align to TRBD1. CDR3 size: 13 residues. Germline V CDR1 and CDR2: LNHDA, SQIVND (reference sequence). The V and J ends lost 5 bases and 3 bases, in that order; junction bases with no gene match: 2. CDR3 residues: CASSLGQGYEQYV. The CDR3 bases are TGTGCCAGTAGTCTGGGACAGGGCTACGAGCAGTACGTC.

The V gene is TRBV11-3, the J gene TRBJ2-1; D is unclear. This CDR3 is 12 amino acids long. Germline V CDR1 and CDR2: SGHNT, YENEEA. V was cut by 3 bases and J by 7 bases, with 7 bases left in between. This CDR3 reads CASSFTANEQFF. For the CDR3, the DNA is TGTGCCAGCAGCTTCACAGCAAATGAGCAGTTCTTC.

This chain links TRBV10-3 with TRBJ2-3; 10 bases are shared with TRBD1. There are 15 residues in the CDR3. J was trimmed by 1 base and V by 4 bases; bases with no gene match: 2. From germline, CDR1 is ENHRY and CDR2 SYGVKD. The CDR3, as DNA: TGTGCCATCAGTGCAGGGACAGGGGGCACAGATACGCAGTATTTT. This gives the protein CAISAGTGGTDTQYF.

This clone was detected only once. This chain links TRBV6-6 with TRBJ1-1, with a tentative D call TRBD1 (5 bases). CDR3 size: 15 residues. V lost 0 bases to trimming and J lost 3 bases, with 11 bases between them. Germline CDR1 reads MNHNY; CDR2 reads SVGAGI (reference sequence). CDR3 region: CASSYSSRVDTEAFF. The CDR3 nucleotides read TGTGCCAGCAGTTACTCGTCCAGGGTAGACACTGAAGCTTTCTTT.

This rearrangement joins TRBV6-5 to TRBJ2-6; D is undetermined. From germline, CDR1 is MNHEY and CDR2 SVGAGI. CDR3 length: 15 amino acids. The V gene lost 6 bases and the J gene lost 0 bases, with 9 bases spanning the gap. CDR3 amino acids: CASRSVPSGANVLTF. The CDR3 nucleotides are TGTGCCAGCAGATCAGTTCCCTCTGGGGCCAACGTCCTGACTTTC.

J is TRBJ2-3 and V is TRBV12-2; the listed D gene, TRBD2, was not tested against the DNA. TRBV12-2 is designated a pseudogene. The CDR3 consists of 14 residues. CDR3 protein: CASRLVPSTDTQYF. The CDR3 coding sequence is TGTGCAAGTCGCTTAGTCCCTAGCACAGATACGCAGTATTTT.

This chain links TRBV6-5 with TRBJ1-1; tentative D call: TRBD1 (6 bases). With 7 bases removed from V and 5 bases from J, the gap between germline ends came to 14 bases. The CDR3 spans 13 residues. Germline CDR1 and CDR2: MNHEY and SVGAGI. The DNA of the CDR3 is TGTGCCAGCAAGGGCAGGGGTATGACTGAAGCTTTCTTT. This codes for CASKGRGMTEAFF.

This chain connects TRBV30 to TRBJ2-7, with D tentatively TRBD1 (5 bases). This CDR3 is 13 amino acids long. The germline gives CDR1 GTSNPN, CDR2 SVGIG (reference sequence). V was shortened by 0 bases and J by 4 bases, with 10 bases between the two germline ends. The CDR3 loop is CAWSVLKGYEQYF. For the CDR3, the DNA is TGTGCCTGGAGTGTACTAAAGGGGTACGAGCAGTACTTC. Supplemented by reference TRBV30 and TRBJ2-7, the full variable domain reads SQTIHQWPATLVQPVGSPLSLECTVEGTSNPNLYWYRQAAGRGLQLLFYSVGIGQISSEVPQNLSASRPQDRQFILSSKKLLLSDSGFYLCAWSVLKGYEQYFGPGTRLTVT.

The chain couples TRBV19 to TRBJ2-5, with TRBD2 matching 8 bases. Germline V lookup: CDR1 LNHDA, CDR2 SQIVND (reference sequence). V lost 3 bases, J lost 1 base, and 4 bases stayed unmatched. This CDR3 contains 15 residues. The DNA for the CDR3 is TGTGCCAGTAGTATGAGGGCGGGAGGCCAAGAGACCCAGTACTTC. This gives the protein CASSMRAGGQETQYF.

V and J are TRBV27 and TRBJ2-5, with 9 bases that match TRBD2. CDR3 length: 15 amino acids. V trimming: 3 bases; J trimming: 2 bases; junction bases outside the gene matches: 4. Germline V gene sequence: CDR1 MNHEY, CDR2 SMNVEV (reference sequence). This chain's CDR3 is CASSFSLAGQETQYF. CDR3 nucleotide sequence: TGTGCCAGCAGTTTTAGTCTAGCGGGGCAAGAGACCCAGTACTTC.

The chain carries TRBV5-1 and TRBJ2-2; TRBD2 might be the D (5 bases). Deletions cut 9 bases from V and 4 bases from J, with 13 bases between. Germline CDR1 SGHRS, CDR2 YFSETQ. The CDR3 consists of 13 residues. CDR3 sequence: CATKEGGTGELFF. DNA for the CDR3: TGCGCCACCAAAGAGGGCGGCACCGGGGAGCTGTTTTTT. Full variable domain (rest looked up from reference TRBV5-1 and TRBJ2-2): KAGVTQTPRYLIKTRGQQVTLSCSPISGHRSVSWYQQTPGQGLQFLFEYFSETQRNKGNFPGRFSGRQFSNSRSEMNVSTLELGDSALYLCATKEGGTGELFFGEGSRLTVL.

The chain links TRBV11-1 to TRBJ1-1; maybe TRBD1 (6 bases). Trimming removed 1 base at V and 6 bases at J, with 9 bases between. Looked up from germline, CDR1 is SGHAT and CDR2 is FQDESV (reference sequence). This CDR3 has 13 amino acids. CDR3 region: CASSLGNRAEAFF. The CDR3 DNA reads TGTGCCAGCAGCTTAGGGAACAGGGCTGAAGCTTTCTTT.

V and J are TRBV15 and TRBJ2-2, with 7 bases fitting TRBD1. Germline loops: CDR1 LNHNV, CDR2 YYDKDF (reference sequence). The J segment lost 1 base and the V segment lost 0 bases, leaving 5 bases of the junction unmatched. The CDR3 consists of 17 residues. This chain's CDR3 is CATSRDRGQRNTGELFF. DNA for the CDR3: TGTGCCACCAGCAGAGATCGGGGACAGAGGAACACCGGGGAGCTGTTTTTT.

The chain joins TRBV27 to TRBJ2-7, with D unresolved. Trimming stripped 1 base from V and 5 bases from J, with 3 bases between. The CDR3 covers 11 residues. In germline, CDR1 is MNHEY, CDR2 SMNVEV (reference sequence). CDR3 DNA sequence: TGTGCCAGCAGTTTATTTAACGAGCAGTACTTC. Protein product: CASSLFNEQYF.

The chain has TRBV11-2 and TRBJ2-7, with TRBD1 identical over 7 bases. This CDR3 contains 12 residues. V gave up 4 bases and J gave up 5 bases; unmatched junction bases: 2. Germline V lookup: CDR1 SGHAT, CDR2 FQNNGV. Written as DNA, the CDR3 is TGTGCCAGCAGCTCCGGACAGGACGAGCAGTACTTC. Translating gives CASSSGQDEQYF.

This chain links TRBV30 with TRBJ2-2, with D perhaps matching TRBD2 (7 bases). The germline V gene encodes CDR1 GTSNPN and CDR2 SVGIG (reference sequence). The V end was cut by 2 bases, the J end by 6 bases, with 10 bases between. CDR3 size: 13 residues. In DNA, the CDR3 is TGTGCCTGGAGTTGGGGGGGCTCCGGGGAGCTGTTTTTT. It yields the protein CAWSWGGSGELFF.